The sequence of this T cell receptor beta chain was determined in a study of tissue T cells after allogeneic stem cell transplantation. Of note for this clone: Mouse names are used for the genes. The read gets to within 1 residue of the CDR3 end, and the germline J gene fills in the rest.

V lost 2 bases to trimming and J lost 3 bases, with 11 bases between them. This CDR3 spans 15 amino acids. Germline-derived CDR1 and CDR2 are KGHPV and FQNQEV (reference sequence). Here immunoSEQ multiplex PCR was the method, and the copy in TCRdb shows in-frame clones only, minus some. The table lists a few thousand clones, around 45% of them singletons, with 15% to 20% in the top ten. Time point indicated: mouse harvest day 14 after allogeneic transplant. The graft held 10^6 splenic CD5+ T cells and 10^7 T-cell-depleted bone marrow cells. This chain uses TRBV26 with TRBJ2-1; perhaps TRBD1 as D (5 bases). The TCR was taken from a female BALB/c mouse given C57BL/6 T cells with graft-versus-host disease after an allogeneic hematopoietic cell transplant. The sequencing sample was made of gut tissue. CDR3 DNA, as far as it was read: TGTGCCAGCAGTCTGGAGGCAGGGAGCTATGCTGAGCAGTTC. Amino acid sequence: CASSLEAGSYAEQF. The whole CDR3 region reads CASSLEAGSYAEQFF.